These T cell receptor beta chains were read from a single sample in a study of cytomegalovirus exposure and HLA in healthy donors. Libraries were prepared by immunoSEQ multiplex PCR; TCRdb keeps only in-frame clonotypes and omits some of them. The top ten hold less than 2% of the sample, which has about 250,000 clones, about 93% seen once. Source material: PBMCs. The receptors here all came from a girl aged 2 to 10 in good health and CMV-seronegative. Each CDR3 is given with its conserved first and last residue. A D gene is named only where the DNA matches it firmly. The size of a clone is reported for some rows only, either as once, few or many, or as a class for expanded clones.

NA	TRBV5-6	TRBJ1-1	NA	TGTGCCAGCAGCTTGCAACAGGGAAGCACTGAAGCTTTCTTT	CASSLQQGSTEAFF
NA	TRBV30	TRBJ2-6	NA	TGTGCCTGGAGTCATGGGGCCAACGTCCTGACTTTC	CAWSHGANVLTF
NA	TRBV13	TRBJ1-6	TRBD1	TGTGCCAGCAGCTCCTACGGGACAGGGTACTCACCCCTCCACTTT	CASSSYGTGYSPLHF
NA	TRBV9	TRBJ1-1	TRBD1	TGTGCCAGCACCCCAGTTGAGGGGGCTCACACTGAAGCTTTCTTT	CASTPVEGAHTEAFF
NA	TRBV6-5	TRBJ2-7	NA	TGTGCCAGCAGAGTGGATCGGGACGAGCAGTACTTC	CASRVDRDEQYF
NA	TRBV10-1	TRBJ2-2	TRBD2	TGCGCCAGCAGCGGACTAGCCTCTACCGGGGAGCTGTTTTTT	CASSGLASTGELFF
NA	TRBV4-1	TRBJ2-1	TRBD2	TGCGCCAGCAGCCAAGTCGGGACTAGCAACAATGAGCAGTTCTTC	CASSQVGTSNNEQFF
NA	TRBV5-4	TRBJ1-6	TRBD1	TGTGCCAGCAGCTCGGCGACAGGGGCGCCTCATTCACCCCTCCACTTT	CASSSATGAPHSPLHF
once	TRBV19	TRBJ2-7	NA	TGTGCCAGTAGTGGACAGCCCTACGAGCAGTACTTC	CASSGQPYEQYF
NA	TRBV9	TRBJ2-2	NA	TGTGCCAGCAGCGCAACCCCGGGATCCTGGACCGGGGAGCTGTTTTTT	CASSATPGSWTGELFF
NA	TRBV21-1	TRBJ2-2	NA	TGTGCCAGCGACCGCGGAGGCCCGACCGGGGAGCTGTTTTTT	CASDRGGPTGELFF
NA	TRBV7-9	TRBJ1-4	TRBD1	TGTGCCAGCAGCTCACAGGGGGCCGGTGAAAAACTGTTTTTT	CASSSQGAGEKLFF
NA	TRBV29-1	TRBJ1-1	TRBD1	TGCAGCGTCCAAACCGGACAGGGCAACACTGAAGCTTTCTTT	CSVQTGQGNTEAFF
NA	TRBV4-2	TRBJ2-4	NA	TGTGCCAGCAGCCAACCCGGGACTTGGGAAAACATTCAGTACTTC	CASSQPGTWENIQYF
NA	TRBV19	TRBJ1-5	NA	TGTGCCAGTAGTGCCTGGCTAGATAGCAATCAGCCCCAGCATTTT	CASSAWLDSNQPQHF
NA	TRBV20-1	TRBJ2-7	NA	TGCAGTGCTAGACAGGACTACGAGCAGTACTTC	CSARQDYEQYF
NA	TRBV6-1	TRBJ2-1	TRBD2	TGTGCCAGCAGTGGGGAGCGGGGGGTCTCCTACAATGAGCAGTTCTTC	CASSGERGVSYNEQFF
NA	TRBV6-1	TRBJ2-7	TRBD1	TGTGCCAGCAGTGTACAGGGGACCTACGAGCAGTACTTC	CASSVQGTYEQYF
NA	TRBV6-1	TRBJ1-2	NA	TGTGCCACCGGACGGGGGGGAGGCGGCTACACCTTC	CATGRGGGGYTF